A selection of T cell receptor beta chains follows, all from one sample in a study of shared clonotypes between healthy human individuals. The table came from immunoSEQ multiplex PCR; TCRdb's copy has only in-frame clones and leaves some out. This sample has around 2,100,000 clones; roughly 94% occur once, and the top ten carry 1.2%. The specimen was naive CD8+ T cells sorted from blood. These receptors were taken from a man younger than 30 in good health. The CDR3 runs from the conserved cysteine through the conserved F or W. D genes are given only for firm matches. Clone size appears in some rows only: once, few, many, or a class for an expanded clone.

V	D	size	length	J	CDR3	DNA
TRBV10-2	.	.	15	TRBJ2-2	CASSEGDSLTGELFF	TGCGCCAGCAGTGAAGGGGACTCCCTTACCGGGGAGCTGTTTTTT
TRBV5-6	.	.	13	TRBJ2-1	CASSLGSSNEQFF	TGTGCCAGCAGCTTGGGTTCCTCCAATGAGCAGTTCTTC
TRBV2	TRBD1	.	14	TRBJ1-5	CASSPGQGIRPQHF	TGTGCCAGCAGTCCGGGACAGGGAATCCGGCCCCAGCATTTT
TRBV11-2	TRBD1	.	16	TRBJ2-1	CASSLGPGTGFNEQFF	TGTGCCAGCAGCTTAGGTCCCGGGACAGGGTTCAATGAGCAGTTCTTC
TRBV11-2	.	.	16	TRBJ1-3	CASSMVHGGSGNTIYF	TGTGCCAGCAGCATGGTCCACGGGGGGTCTGGAAACACCATATATTTT
TRBV9	TRBD1	.	15	TRBJ1-6	CASSLGDRGNSPLHF	TGTGCCAGCAGCCTCGGGGACAGGGGTAATTCACCCCTCCACTTT
TRBV7-9	.	.	14	TRBJ2-3	CASSPSASTDTQYF	TGTGCCAGCAGCCCTAGTGCTAGCACAGATACGCAGTATTTT
TRBV7-6	TRBD1	.	15	TRBJ1-2	CASSPEAGGGYGYTF	TGTGCCAGCAGCCCCGAGGCAGGGGGAGGCTATGGCTACACCTTC
TRBV7-9	.	.	16	TRBJ2-7	CASSFYAQGGAYEQYF	TGTGCCAGCAGCTTTTACGCACAGGGAGGAGCCTACGAGCAGTACTTC
TRBV2	TRBD1	.	21	TRBJ1-2	CASSDPTKSQAKTGGEYGYTF	TGTGCCAGCAGTGATCCAACCAAGTCTCAGGCCAAGACAGGGGGCGAATATGGCTACACCTTC
TRBV9	.	.	14	TRBJ2-7	CASSVEGRGDEQYF	TGTGCCAGCAGCGTAGAGGGCAGGGGCGACGAGCAGTACTTC
TRBV7-9	TRBD1	.	14	TRBJ1-4	CASSMGQGNEKLFF	TGTGCCAGCAGCATGGGACAGGGAAATGAAAAACTGTTTTTT
TRBV6-6	.	.	13	TRBJ1-5	CASSQGMGQPQHF	TGTGCCAGCAGTCAGGGAATGGGTCAGCCCCAGCATTTT
TRBV6-1	TRBD2	.	16	TRBJ2-2	CASSDLAGGDTGELFF	TGTGCCAGCAGTGATCTAGCGGGAGGAGATACCGGGGAGCTGTTTTTT
TRBV6-1	.	.	13	TRBJ2-7	CASSWTETYEQYF	TGTGCCAGCAGCTGGACAGAAACCTACGAGCAGTACTTC
TRBV6-6	.	.	13	TRBJ2-3	CASSYEGLHTQYF	TGTGCCAGCAGTTACGAAGGACTCCATACGCAGTATTTT
TRBV21-1	.	.	13	TRBJ1-1	CASRQTAYNEAFF	TGTGCCAGCCGCCAGACGGCCTACAATGAAGCTTTCTTT
TRBV7-2	.	.	14	TRBJ1-1	CASSFNRVNTEAFF	TGTGCCAGCAGCTTTAACAGGGTGAACACTGAAGCTTTCTTT
TRBV6-1	.	.	16	TRBJ2-7	CASSEAVTGSDYEQYF	TGTGCCAGCAGTGAAGCGGTAACAGGGTCAGACTACGAGCAGTACTTC
TRBV6-1	TRBD2	.	14	TRBJ2-7	CASSVGGFIYEQYF	TGTGCCAGCAGTGTGGGGGGGTTTATCTACGAGCAGTACTTC
TRBV6-5	.	.	12	TRBJ2-7	CATLGSLYEQYF	TGTGCCACCCTTGGGAGCCTCTACGAGCAGTACTTC
TRBV9	TRBD1	.	18	TRBJ2-4	CASSAGTGSIERPIIQYF	TGTGCCAGCAGCGCCGGGACAGGGTCGATAGAGCGACCAATCATTCAGTACTTC
TRBV25-1	.	.	13	TRBJ1-6	CASTPDPHSPLHF	TGTGCCAGCACCCCCGACCCACATTCACCCCTCCACTTT
TRBV27	.	.	13	TRBJ1-4	CASSLWESEKLFF	TGTGCCAGCAGTTTATGGGAGTCGGAAAAACTGTTTTTT
TRBV6-8	.	.	14	TRBJ1-3	CASSSDRWWDTIYF	TGTGCCAGCAGTTCCGACCGTTGGTGGGACACCATATATTTT
TRBV13	.	.	13	TRBJ2-2	CASSPRITGELFF	TGTGCCAGCAGCCCCCGGATAACCGGGGAGCTGTTTTTT
TRBV6-1	TRBD1	.	15	TRBJ2-7	CASLTGTGIVYEQYF	TGTGCCAGCCTCACCGGGACAGGGATAGTTTACGAGCAGTACTTC
TRBV14	.	.	16	TRBJ2-7	CASSQGGPARGSVQYF	TGTGCCAGCAGCCAAGGGGGCCCGGCAAGAGGCTCAGTGCAGTACTTC
TRBV4-3	TRBD2	.	18	TRBJ2-1	CASSHLLSGTSGYNEQFF	TGCGCCAGCAGCCATCTCCTGTCCGGGACTAGCGGCTACAATGAGCAGTTCTTC
TRBV5-6	.	.	12	TRBJ2-7	CASSYEGPEQYF	TGTGCCAGCAGCTACGAGGGGCCCGAGCAGTACTTC
TRBV10-3	.	.	13	TRBJ1-2	CATKEGGNYGYTF	TGTGCCACGAAGGAGGGGGGCAACTATGGCTACACCTTC
TRBV30	TRBD1	.	16	TRBJ2-5	CAWSARTGGKGETQYF	TGTGCCTGGAGTGCCCGAACAGGGGGCAAAGGAGAGACCCAGTACTTC
TRBV5-6	.	.	11	TRBJ1-2	CASSLEGGYTF	TGTGCCAGCAGCTTGGAAGGGGGCTACACCTTC
TRBV10-1	.	.	14	TRBJ1-5	CASSAGIQGAPQHF	TGCGCCAGCAGTGCTGGCATCCAGGGAGCGCCCCAGCATTTT
TRBV2	.	once	15	TRBJ2-7	CASSEGRGPSYEQYF	TGTGCCAGCAGTGAAGGGAGGGGCCCATCCTACGAGCAGTACTTC
TRBV9	.	.	14	TRBJ2-3	CASSVDGSTDTQYF	TGTGCCAGCAGCGTAGACGGAAGCACAGATACGCAGTATTTT
TRBV2	.	.	15	TRBJ2-7	CASSDGAGPFYEQYF	TGTGCCAGCAGTGATGGGGCGGGACCGTTCTACGAGCAGTACTTC